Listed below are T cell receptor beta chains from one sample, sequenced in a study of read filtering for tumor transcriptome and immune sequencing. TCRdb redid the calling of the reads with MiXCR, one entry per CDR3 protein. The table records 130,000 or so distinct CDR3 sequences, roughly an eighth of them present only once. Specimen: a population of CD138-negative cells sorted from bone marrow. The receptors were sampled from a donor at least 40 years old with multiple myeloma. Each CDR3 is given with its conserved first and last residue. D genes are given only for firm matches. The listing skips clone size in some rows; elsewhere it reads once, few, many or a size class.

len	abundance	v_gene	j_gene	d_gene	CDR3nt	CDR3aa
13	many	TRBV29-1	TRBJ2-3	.	TGCAGCGTTGAGGGACGGCCGGGGAATACGCAGTATTTT	CSVEGRPGNTQYF
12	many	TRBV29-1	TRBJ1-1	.	TGCAGCGTTGTACGGACGGGCACTGAAGCTTTCTTT	CSVVRTGTEAFF
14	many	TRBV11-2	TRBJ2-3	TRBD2	TGTGCCAGCAGCTCCAGCGGGAGAACAGATACGCAGTATTTT	CASSSSGRTDTQYF
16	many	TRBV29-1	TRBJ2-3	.	TGCAGCGTTGAAGTTGCAGGAAGATCTAGCACAGATACGCAGTATTTT	CSVEVAGRSSTDTQYF
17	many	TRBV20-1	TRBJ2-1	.	TGCAGTGCTAGCAGGGGTGTTGGCGGTCCTCCCTACAATGAGCAGTTCTTC	CSASRGVGGPPYNEQFF
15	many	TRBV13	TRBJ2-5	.	TGTGCCAGCAGCTCACCTGGAAACAAGCAAGAGACCCAGTACTTC	CASSSPGNKQETQYF
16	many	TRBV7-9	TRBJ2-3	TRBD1	TGTGCCAGCAGTCCTCCGGGACAGGGGTTCCCAGATACGCAGTATTTT	CASSPPGQGFPDTQYF
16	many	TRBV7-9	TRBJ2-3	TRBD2	TGTGCCAGCAGCTCCGTAAGCAGCGGGGGCACAGATACGCAGTATTTT	CASSSVSSGGTDTQYF
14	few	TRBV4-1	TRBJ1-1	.	TGCGCCAGCAGCCAAGATCCGGGGTACACTGAAGCTTTCTTT	CASSQDPGYTEAFF
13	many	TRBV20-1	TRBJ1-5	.	TGCAGTGCTCAGGCGGGGAGCAATCAGCCCCAGCATTTT	CSAQAGSNQPQHF
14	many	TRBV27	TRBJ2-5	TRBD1	TGTGCCAGCAGGGGCGACAGGGCCCCAGAGACCCAGTACTTC	CASRGDRAPETQYF
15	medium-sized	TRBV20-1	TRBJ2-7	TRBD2	TGCAGTGCTAGCCCAAACCCTAGCGGGCTGGGCGAGCAGTACTTC	CSASPNPSGLGEQYF
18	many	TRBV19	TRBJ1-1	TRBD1	TGTGCCAGTAGTATCCCATTCGGGCAGGGGGCGATGAACACTGAAGCTTTCTTT	CASSIPFGQGAMNTEAFF
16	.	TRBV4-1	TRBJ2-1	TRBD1	TGCGCCAGCAGCCAATTTGGGACAGGGGGTCCGGATGAGCAGTTCTTC	CASSQFGTGGPDEQFF
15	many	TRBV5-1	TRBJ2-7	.	TGCGCCAGCAGCTCCGCGACAGGTTCGGGGAACGAGCAGTACTTC	CASSSATGSGNEQYF
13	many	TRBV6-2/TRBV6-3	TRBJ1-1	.	TGTGCCAGCCGCCGGAGGGAGAACACTGAAGCTTTCTTT	CASRRRENTEAFF
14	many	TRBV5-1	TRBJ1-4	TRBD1	TGCGCCAGCAGCCCATCCGGGACAGGCGAAAAACTGTTTTTT	CASSPSGTGEKLFF
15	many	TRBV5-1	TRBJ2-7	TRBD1	TGCGCCAGCGCCCCGCTACAGGGGGCCTCCGGAGTGCAGTACTTC	CASAPLQGASGVQYF
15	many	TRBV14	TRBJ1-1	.	TGTGCCAGCAGCAGATTTAGGACGGGGTACACTGAAGCTTTCTTT	CASSRFRTGYTEAFF